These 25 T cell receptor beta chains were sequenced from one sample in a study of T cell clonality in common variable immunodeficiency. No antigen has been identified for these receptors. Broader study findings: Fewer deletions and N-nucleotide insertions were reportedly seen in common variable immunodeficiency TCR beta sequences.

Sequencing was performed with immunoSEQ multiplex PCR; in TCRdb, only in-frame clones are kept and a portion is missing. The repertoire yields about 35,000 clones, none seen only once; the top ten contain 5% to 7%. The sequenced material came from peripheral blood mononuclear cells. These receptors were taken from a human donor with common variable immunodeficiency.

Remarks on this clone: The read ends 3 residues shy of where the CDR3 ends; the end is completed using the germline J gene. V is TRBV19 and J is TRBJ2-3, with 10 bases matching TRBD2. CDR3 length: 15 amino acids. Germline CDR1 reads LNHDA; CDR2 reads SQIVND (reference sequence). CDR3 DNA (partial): TGTGCCAGTAGTATAGGCCTAGCGGGGGCCGGGACG. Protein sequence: CASSIGLAGAGT. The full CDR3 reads CASSIGLAGAGTQYF.

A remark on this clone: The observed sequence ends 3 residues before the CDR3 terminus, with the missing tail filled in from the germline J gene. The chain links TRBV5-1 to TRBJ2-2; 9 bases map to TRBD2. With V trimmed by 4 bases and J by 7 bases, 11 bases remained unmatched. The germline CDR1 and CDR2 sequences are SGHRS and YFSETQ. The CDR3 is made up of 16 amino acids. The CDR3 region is CASSPSLAGDGGELFF. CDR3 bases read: TGCGCCAGCAGCCCTTCGTTAGCGGGGGATGGCGGGGAG.

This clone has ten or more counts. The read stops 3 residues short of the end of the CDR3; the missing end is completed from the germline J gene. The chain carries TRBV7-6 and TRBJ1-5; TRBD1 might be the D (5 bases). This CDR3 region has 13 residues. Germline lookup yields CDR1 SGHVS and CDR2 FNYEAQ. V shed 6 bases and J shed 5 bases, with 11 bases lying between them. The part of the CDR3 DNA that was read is TGTGCCAGCAGTCACGGGGGGGATCAGCCC. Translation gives CASSHGGDQP. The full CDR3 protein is CASSHGGDQPQHF.

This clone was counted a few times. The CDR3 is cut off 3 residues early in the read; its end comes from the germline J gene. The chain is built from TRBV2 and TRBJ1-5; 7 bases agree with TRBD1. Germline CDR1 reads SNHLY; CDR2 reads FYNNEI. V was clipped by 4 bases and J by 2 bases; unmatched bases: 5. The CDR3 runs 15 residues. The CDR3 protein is CASSGTGTGNQPQHF. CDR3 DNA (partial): TGTGCCAGCAGTGGTACCGGGACAGGCAATCAGCCC.

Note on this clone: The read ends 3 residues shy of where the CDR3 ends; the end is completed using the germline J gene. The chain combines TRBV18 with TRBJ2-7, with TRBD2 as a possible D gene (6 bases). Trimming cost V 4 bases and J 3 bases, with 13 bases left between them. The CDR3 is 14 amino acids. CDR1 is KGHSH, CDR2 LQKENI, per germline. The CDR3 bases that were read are TGTGCCAGCTCACTCGGGACTTCCCTCTACGAG. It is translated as CASSLGTSLYE. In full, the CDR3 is CASSLGTSLYEQYF.

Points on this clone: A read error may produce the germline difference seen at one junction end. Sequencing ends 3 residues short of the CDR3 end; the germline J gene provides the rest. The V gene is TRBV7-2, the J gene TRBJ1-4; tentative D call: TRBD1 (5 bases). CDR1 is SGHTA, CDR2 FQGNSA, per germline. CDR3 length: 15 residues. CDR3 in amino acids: CASSLGPGSNEKLFF. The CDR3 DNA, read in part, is TGTGCCAGCAGCTTAGGTCCAGGGTCTAACGAAAAA.

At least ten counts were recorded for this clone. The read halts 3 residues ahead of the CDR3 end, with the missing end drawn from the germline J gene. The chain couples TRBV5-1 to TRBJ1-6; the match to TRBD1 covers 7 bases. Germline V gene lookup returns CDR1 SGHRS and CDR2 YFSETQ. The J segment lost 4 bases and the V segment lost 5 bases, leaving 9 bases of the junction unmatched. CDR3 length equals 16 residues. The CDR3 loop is CASSSGQVLYNSPLHF. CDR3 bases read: TGCGCCAGCAGTTCCGGACAGGTATTATATAATTCACCC.

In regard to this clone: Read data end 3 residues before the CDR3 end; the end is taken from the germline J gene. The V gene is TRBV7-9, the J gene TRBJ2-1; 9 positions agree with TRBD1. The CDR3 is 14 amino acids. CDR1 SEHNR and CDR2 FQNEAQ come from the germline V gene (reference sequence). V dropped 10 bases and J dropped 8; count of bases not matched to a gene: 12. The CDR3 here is CATQRDRVDDEQFF. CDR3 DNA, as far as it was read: TGTGCCACCCAGCGGGACAGGGTCGACGATGAG.

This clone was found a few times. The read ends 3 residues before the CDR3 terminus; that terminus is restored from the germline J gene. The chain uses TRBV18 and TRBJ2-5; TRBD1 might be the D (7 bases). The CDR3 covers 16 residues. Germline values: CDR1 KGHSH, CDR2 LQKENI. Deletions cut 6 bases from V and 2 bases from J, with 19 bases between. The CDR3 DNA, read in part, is TGTGCCAGCTCTCCTTACGCGGGACAGAATCAAGAGACC. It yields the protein CASSPYAGQNQET. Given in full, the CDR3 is CASSPYAGQNQETQYF.

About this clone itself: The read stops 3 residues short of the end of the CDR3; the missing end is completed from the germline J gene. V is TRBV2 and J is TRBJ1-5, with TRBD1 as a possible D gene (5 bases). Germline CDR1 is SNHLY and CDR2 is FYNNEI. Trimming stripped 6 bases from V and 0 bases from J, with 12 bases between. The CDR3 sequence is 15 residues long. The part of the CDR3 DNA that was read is TGTGCCAGCAGGGGAGACAGTTATAGCAATCAGCCC. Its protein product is CASRGDSYSNQP. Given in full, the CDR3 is CASRGDSYSNQPQHF.

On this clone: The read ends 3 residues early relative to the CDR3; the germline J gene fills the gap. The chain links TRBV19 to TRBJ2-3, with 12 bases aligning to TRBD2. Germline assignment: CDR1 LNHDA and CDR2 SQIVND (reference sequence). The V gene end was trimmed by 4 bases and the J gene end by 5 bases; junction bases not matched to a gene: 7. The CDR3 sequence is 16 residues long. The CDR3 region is CASSTSSGGAIDTQYF. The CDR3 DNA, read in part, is TGTGCCAGTAGTACATCTAGCGGGGGGGCCATAGATACG.

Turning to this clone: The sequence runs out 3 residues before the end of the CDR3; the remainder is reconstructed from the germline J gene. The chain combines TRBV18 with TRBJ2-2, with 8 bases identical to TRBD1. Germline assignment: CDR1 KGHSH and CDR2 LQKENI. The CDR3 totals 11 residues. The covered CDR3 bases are TGTGCCAGCTCAGAAGACAGGGGG. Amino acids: CASSEDRG. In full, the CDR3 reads CASSEDRGLFF.

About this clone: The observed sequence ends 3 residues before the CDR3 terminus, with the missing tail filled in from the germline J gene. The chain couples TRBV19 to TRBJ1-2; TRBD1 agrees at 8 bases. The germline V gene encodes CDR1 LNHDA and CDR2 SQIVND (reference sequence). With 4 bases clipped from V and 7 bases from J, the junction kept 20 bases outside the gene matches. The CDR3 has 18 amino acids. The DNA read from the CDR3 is TGTGCCAGTAGTACACAGCAGGGGGCCTCGAACGGAGGACTTGGC. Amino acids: CASSTQQGASNGGLG. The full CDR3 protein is CASSTQQGASNGGLGYTF.

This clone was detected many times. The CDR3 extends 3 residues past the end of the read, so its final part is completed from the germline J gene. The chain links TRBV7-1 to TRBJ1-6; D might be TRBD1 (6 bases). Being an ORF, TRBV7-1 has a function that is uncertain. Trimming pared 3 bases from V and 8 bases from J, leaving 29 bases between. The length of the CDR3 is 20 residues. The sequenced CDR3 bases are TGTGCCAGCAGCTCGCTTTATAACGAAGCGGGGGGCGCGGGTGATTCACCC. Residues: CASSSLYNEAGGAGDSP. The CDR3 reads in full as CASSSLYNEAGGAGDSPLHF.

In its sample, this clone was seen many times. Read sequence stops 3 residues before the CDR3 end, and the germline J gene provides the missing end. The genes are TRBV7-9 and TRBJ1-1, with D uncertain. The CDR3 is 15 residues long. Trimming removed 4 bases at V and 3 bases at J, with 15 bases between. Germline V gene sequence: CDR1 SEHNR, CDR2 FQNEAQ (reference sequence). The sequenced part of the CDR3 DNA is TGTGCCAGCAGCTCCTCAGCGGTGAGGGACACTGAA. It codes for CASSSSAVRDTE. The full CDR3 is CASSSSAVRDTEAFF.

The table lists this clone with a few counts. CDR3 sequence: CASGQGKNTEAFF. The covered CDR3 bases are TGTGCCAGTGGACAGGGGAAGAACACTGAA. The chain couples TRBV19 to TRBJ1-1; 9 nucleotides match TRBD1. The observed sequence ends 3 residues before the CDR3 terminus, with the missing tail filled in from the germline J gene. With V trimmed by 8 bases and J by 1 base, 2 bases remained unmatched. The V gene's germline CDR1 is LNHDA and CDR2 SQIVND (reference sequence). The CDR3 runs 13 residues.

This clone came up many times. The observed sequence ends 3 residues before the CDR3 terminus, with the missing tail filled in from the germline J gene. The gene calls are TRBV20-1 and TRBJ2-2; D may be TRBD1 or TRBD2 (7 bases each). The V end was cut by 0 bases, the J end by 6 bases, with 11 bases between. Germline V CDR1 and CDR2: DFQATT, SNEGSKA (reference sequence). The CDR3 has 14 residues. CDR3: CSARDGRGPGELFF. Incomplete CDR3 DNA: TGCAGTGCTAGAGATGGGAGGGGGCCCGGGGAG.

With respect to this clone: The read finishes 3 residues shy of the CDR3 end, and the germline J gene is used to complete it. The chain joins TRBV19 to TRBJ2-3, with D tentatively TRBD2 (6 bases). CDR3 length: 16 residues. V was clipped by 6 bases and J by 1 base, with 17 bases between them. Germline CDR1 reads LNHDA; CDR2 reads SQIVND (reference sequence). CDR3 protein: CASRPLFGGGTDTQYF. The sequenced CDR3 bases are TGTGCCAGTAGGCCCCTTTTCGGCGGGGGCACAGATACG.

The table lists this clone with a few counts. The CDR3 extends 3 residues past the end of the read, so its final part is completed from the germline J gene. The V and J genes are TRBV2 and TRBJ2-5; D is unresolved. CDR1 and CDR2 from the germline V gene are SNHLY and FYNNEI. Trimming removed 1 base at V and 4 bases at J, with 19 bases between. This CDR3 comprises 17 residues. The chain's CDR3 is CASSEGEGALGAETQYF. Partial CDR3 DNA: TGTGCCAGCAGTGAAGGAGAAGGAGCCTTGGGCGCAGAGACC.

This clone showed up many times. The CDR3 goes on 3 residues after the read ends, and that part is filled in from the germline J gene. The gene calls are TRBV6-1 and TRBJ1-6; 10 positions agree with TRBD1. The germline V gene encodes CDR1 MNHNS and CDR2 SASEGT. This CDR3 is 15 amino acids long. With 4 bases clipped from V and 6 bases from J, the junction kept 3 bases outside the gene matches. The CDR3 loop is CASSGQGAVNSPLHF. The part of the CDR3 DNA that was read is TGTGCCAGCAGTGGACAGGGGGCAGTTAATTCACCC.

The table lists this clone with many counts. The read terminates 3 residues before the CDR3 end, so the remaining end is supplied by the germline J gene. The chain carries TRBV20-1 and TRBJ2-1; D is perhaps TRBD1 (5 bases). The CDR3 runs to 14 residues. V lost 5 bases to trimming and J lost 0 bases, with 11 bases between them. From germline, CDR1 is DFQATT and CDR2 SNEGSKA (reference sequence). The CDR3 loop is CSALQESSYNEQFF. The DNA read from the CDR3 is TGCAGTGCTCTACAGGAGAGCTCCTACAATGAG.

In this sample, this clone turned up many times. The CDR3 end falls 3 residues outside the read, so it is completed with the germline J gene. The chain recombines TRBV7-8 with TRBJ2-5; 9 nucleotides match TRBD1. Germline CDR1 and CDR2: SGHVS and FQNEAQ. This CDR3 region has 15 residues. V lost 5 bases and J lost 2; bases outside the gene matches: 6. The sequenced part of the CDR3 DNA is TGTGCCAGCAGCCTTACGGACAGGGGACAAGAGACC. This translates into CASSLTDRGQET. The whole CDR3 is CASSLTDRGQETQYF. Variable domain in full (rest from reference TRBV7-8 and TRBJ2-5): GAGVSQSPRYKVAKRGQDVALRCDPISGHVSLFWYQQALGQGPEFLTYFQNEAQLDKSGLPSDRFFAERPEGSVSTLKIQRTQQEDSAVYLCASSLTDRGQETQYFGPGTRLLVL.

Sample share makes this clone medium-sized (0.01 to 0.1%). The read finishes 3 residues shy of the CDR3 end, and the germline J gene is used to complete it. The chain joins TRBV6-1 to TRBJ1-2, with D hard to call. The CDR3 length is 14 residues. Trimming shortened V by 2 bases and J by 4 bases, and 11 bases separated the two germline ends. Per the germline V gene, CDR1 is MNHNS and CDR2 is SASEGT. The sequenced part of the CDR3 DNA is TGTGCCAGCAGTGAACAGGCAGACCTCTATGGC. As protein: CASSEQADLYG. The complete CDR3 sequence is CASSEQADLYGYTF.

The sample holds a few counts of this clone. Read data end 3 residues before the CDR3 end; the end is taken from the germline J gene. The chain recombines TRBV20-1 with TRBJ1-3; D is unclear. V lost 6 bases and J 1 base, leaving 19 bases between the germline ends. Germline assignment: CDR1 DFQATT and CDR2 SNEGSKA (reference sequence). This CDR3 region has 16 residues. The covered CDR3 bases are TGCAGTGCAACAGAAGTAAGAGTCCAGTCTGGAAACACC. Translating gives CSATEVRVQSGNT. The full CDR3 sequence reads CSATEVRVQSGNTIYF.

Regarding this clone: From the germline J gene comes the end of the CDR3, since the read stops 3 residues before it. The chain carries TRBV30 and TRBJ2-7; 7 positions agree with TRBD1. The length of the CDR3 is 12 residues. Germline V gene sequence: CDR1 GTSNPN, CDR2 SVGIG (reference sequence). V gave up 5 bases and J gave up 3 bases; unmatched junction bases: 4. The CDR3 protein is CAWATGNYEQYF. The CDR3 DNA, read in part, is TGTGCCTGGGCGACAGGGAACTACGAG.